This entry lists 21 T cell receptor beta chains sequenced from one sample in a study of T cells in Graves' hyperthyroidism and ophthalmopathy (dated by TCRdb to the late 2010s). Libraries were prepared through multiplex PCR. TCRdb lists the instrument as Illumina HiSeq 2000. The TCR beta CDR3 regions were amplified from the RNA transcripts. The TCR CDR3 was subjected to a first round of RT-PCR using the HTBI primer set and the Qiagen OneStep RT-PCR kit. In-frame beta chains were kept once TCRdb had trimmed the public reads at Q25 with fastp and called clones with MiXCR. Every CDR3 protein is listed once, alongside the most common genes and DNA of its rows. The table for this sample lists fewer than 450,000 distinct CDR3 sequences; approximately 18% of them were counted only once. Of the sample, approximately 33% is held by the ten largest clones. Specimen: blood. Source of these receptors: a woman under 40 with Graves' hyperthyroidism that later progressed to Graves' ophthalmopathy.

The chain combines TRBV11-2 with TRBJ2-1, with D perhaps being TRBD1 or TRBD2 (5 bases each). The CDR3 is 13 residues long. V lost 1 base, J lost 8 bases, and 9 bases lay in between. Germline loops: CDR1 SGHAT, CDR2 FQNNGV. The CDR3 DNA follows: TGTGCCAGCAGCTTAGGGGGGATTTATGAGCAGTTCTTC. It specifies CASSLGGIYEQFF.

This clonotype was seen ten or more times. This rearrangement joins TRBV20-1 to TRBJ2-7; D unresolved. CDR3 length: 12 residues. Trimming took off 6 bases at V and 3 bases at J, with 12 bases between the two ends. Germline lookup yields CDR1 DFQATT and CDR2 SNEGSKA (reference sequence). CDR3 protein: CSARPEFYEQYF. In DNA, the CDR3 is TGCAGTGCGCGTCCGGAATTCTACGAGCAGTACTTC.

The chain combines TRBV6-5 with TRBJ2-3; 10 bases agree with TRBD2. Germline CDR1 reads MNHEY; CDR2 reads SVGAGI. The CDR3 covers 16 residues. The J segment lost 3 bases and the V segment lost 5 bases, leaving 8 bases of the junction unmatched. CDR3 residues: CASSPGVLAGTDTQYF. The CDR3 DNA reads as TGTGCCAGCAGTCCAGGGGTACTAGCGGGGACAGATACGCAGTATTTT.

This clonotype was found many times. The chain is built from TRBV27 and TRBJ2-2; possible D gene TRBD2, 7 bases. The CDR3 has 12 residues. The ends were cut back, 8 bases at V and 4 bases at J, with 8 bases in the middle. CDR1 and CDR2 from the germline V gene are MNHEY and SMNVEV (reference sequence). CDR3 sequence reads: CASGGATGELFF. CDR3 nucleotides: TGTGCCAGCGGGGGGGCCACCGGGGAGCTGTTTTTT.

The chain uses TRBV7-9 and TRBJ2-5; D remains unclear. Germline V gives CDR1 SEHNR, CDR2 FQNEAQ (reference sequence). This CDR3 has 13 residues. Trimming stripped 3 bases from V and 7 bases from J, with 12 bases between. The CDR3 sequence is CASSLGGLGTQYF. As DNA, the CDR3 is TGTGCCAGCAGCTTGGGCGGATTGGGGACCCAGTACTTC.

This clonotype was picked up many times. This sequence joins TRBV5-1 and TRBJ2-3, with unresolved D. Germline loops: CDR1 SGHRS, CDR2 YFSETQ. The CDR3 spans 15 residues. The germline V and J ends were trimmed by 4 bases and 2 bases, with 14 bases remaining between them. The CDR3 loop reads CASSRVGMDTDTQYF. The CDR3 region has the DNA TGCGCCAGCAGCCGTGTGGGTATGGACACAGATACGCAGTATTTT.

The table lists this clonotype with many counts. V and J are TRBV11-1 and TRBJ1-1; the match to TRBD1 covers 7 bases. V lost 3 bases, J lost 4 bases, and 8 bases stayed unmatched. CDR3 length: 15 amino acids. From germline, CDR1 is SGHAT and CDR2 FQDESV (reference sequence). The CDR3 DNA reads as TGTGCCAGCAGCTTCAGGGGGAAAGGGGCCACTGAAGCTTTCTTT. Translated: CASSFRGKGATEAFF.

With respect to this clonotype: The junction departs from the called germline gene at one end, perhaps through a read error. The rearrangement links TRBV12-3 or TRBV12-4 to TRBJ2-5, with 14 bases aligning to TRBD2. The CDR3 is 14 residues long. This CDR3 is CASSPGLAGEAQYF. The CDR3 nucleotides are TGTGCCAGCAGTCCGGGACTAGCGGGAGAGGCCCAGTACTTC.

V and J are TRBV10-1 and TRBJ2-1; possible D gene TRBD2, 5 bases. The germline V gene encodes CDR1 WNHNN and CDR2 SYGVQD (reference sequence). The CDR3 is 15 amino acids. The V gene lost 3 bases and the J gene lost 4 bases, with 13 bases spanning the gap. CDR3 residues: CASSESSSGYNEQFF. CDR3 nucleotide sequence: TGCGCCAGCAGTGAATCTAGCTCGGGGTACAATGAGCAGTTCTTC.

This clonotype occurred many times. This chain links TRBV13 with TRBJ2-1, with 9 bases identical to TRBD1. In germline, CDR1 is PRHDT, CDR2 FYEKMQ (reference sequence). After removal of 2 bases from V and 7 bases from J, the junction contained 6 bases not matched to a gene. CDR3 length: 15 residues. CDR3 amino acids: CASSLPDRGGNEQFF. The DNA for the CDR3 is TGTGCCAGCAGCTTACCTGACAGGGGGGGGAATGAGCAGTTCTTC.

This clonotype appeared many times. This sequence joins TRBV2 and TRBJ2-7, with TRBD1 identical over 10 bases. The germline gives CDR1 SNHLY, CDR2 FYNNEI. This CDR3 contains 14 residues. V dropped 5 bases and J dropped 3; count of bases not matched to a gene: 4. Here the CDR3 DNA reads TGTGCCAGCAGTCCGACAGGGGGCATCTACGAGCAGTACTTC. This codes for CASSPTGGIYEQYF.

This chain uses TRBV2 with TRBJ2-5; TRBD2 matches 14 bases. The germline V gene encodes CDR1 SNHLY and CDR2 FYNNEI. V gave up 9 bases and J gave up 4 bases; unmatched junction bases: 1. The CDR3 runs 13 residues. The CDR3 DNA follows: TGTGCCAGGGGACTAGCGGGAGCAGAGACCCAGTACTTC. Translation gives CARGLAGAETQYF. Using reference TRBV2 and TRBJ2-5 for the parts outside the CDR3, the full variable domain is EPEVTQTPSHQVTQMGQEVILRCVPISNHLYFYWYRQILGQKVEFLVSFYNNEISEKSEIFDDQFSVERPDGSNFTLKIRSTKLEDSAMYFCARGLAGAETQYFGPGTRLLVL.

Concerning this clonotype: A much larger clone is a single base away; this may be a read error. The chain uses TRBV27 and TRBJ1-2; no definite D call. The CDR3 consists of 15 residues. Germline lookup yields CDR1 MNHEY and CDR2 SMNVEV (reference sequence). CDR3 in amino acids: CAGSSGRRANYGYTF. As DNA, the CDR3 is TGTGCCGGCAGTTCAGGACGGAGAGCTAACTATGGCTACACCTTC.

The CDR3 loop reads CSTGGTGVVETQYF. The CDR3 nucleotides are TGCAGTACAGGGGGGACAGGGGTGGTAGAGACCCAGTACTTC. This chain uses TRBV20-1 with TRBJ2-5, with TRBD1 matching over 10 bases. The ends lost 8 bases at V and 4 bases at J; junction bases unmatched: 10. Germline V lookup: CDR1 DFQATT, CDR2 SNEGSKA (reference sequence). This CDR3 contains 14 residues.

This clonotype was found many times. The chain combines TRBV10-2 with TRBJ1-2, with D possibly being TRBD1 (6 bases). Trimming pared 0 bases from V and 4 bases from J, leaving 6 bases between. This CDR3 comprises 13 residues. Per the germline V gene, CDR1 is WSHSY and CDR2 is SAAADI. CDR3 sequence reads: CASSESTGYGYTF. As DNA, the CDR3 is TGCGCCAGCAGTGAGTCGACAGGCTATGGCTACACCTTC.

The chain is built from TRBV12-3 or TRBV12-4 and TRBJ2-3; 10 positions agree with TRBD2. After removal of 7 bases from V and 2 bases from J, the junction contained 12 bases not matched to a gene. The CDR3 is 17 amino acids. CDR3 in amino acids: CASTGGVSGRATDTQYF. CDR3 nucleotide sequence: TGTGCCAGCACCGGGGGGGTCAGCGGGAGGGCCACAGATACGCAGTATTTT.

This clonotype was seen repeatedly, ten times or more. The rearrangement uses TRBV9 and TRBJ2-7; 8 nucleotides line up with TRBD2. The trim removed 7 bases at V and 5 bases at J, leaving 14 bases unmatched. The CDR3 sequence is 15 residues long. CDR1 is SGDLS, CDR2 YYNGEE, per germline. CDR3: CASGDGLAEPDEQYF. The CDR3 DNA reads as TGTGCCAGCGGAGATGGACTAGCCGAACCCGACGAGCAGTACTTC.

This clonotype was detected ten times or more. CDR3 coding DNA: TGTGCCAGCAGTGGTCTGGACAGGGGACCCTACGAGCAGTACTTC. Translating it yields CASSGLDRGPYEQYF. J is TRBJ2-7 and V is TRBV2; 9 bases align to TRBD1. This CDR3 has 15 amino acids. With 4 bases clipped from V and 2 bases from J, the junction kept 6 bases outside the gene matches. Germline V gene data show CDR1 as SNHLY and CDR2 as FYNNEI.

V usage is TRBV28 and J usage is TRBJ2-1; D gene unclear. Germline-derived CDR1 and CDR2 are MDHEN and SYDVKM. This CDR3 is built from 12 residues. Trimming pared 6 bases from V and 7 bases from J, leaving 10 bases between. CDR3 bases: TGTGCCAGCAGCCCACTGGTGAATGAGCAGTTCTTC. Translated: CASSPLVNEQFF.

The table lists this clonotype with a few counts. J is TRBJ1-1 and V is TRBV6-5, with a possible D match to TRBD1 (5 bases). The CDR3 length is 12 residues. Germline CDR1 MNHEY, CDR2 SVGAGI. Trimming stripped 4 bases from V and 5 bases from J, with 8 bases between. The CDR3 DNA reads TGTGCCAGCAGTTCAGGGCCTACTGAAGCTTTCTTT. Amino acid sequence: CASSSGPTEAFF.

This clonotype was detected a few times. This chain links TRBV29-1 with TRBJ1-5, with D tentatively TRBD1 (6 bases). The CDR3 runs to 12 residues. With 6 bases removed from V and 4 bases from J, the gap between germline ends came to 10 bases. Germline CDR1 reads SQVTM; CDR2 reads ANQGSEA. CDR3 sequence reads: CSVRDNNQPQHF. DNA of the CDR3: TGCAGCGTGCGGGACAATAATCAGCCCCAGCATTTT.